This TCR beta chain was sequenced in a study of blood T cell repertoires in COVID-19. Study background: The United States, Italy and Spain supplied acute and convalescent COVID-19 samples. T cells, B-cell-depleted T cells, or PBMCs provided the cDNA or gDNA that served as material.

Methods used by the authors: Quantification of nucleated cells was approximated via reference gene primer amplification. Sequenced by immunoSEQ multiplex PCR; TCRdb stores in-frame clones only, minus some. The DNA gave D and trimming, while V, J and clone size come from that table. The sample yields 160,000 or so clones, about four fifths seen once. V was trimmed by 2 bases and J by 4 bases, leaving 14 bases between them. CDR1 is MNHEY and CDR2 is SVGEGT in the germline V gene. The CDR3 runs to 15 residues. Sequenced material: peripheral blood. This clonotype originated in a woman in her seventies with acute or convalescent COVID-19. V and J are TRBV6-2 or TRBV6-3 and TRBJ1-2; possible D gene TRBD1, 6 bases. CDR3 coding DNA: TGTGCCAGCAGTTACCGTACAGGGACTACCTATGGCTACACCTTC. Protein: CASSYRTGTTYGYTF.